This TCR beta chain was profiled in a study of T cell responses to AZD1222 COVID-19 vaccine. Germline loops: CDR1 LNHDA, CDR2 SQIVND (reference sequence). The CDR3 is 15 amino acids. J lost 0 bases, V lost 4 bases, and 2 bases had no gene match. Assay used: immunoSEQ multiplex PCR; TCRdb lists only in-frame clones, some missing. The sample lists about 120,000 clones; around 93% were seen once. The chain combines TRBV19 with TRBJ1-3, with 8 positions matching TRBD1. The clonotype was recovered from an adult who received the AZD1222 COVID-19 vaccine. Sequencing was performed on peripheral blood, taken 28 days after the second AZD1222 dose. The CDR3: CASSTRGLSGNTIYF. DNA for the CDR3: TGTGCCAGTAGTACCAGGGGGCTCTCTGGAAACACCATATATTTT.